Following are 4 T cell receptor beta chains from one sample sequenced in a study of somatic mutations in cytotoxic T cells in rheumatoid arthritis. Repertoires were generated with immunoSEQ multiplex PCR, while TCRdb's copy carries only in-frame clones and drops some. This table has around 15,000 clones, around 77% appearing once. Sequenced material: CD8+ T cells sorted from blood. These receptors were collected from an adult with rheumatoid arthritis.

This chain links TRBV6-1 with TRBJ2-7, with D possibly matching TRBD2 (6 bases). Trimming took off 4 bases at V and 12 bases at J, with 19 bases between the two ends. Germline-derived CDR1 and CDR2 are MNHNS and SASEGT. This CDR3 has 13 amino acids. The CDR3 bases are TGTGCCAGCAGTGCCGGGGCCTGGGACGGGGGGTACTTC. It translates to CASSAGAWDGGYF.

The CDR3 loop is CSVEGAGTSGDYEQFF. The CDR3 bases are TGCAGCGTTGAAGGCGCCGGGACTAGCGGGGACTATGAGCAGTTCTTC. This chain uses TRBV29-1 with TRBJ2-1, with 13 positions matching TRBD2. Per the germline V gene, CDR1 is SQVTM and CDR2 is ANQGSEA. V lost 1 base, J lost 8 bases, and 8 bases stayed unmatched. This CDR3 comprises 16 residues.

The chain is built from TRBV7-9 and TRBJ2-1; TRBD2 aligns across 7 bases. This CDR3 is built from 16 residues. Germline lookup yields CDR1 SEHNR and CDR2 FQNEAQ (reference sequence). V was pared by 3 bases and J by 4 bases, with 9 bases of the junction left unmatched. CDR3 DNA sequence: TGTGCCAGCAGCTTGGGGGGGAGGGTAGGGTACAATGAGCAGTTCTTC. It codes for CASSLGGRVGYNEQFF.

This clone has just a few counts. The chain combines TRBV7-2 with TRBJ2-7; 7 nucleotides match TRBD2. The CDR3 extends over 15 amino acids. Per the germline V gene, CDR1 is SGHTA and CDR2 is FQGNSA. The junction had 4 bases not matched to a gene; V was cut back by 1 base and J by 1 base. The CDR3 region has the DNA TGTGCCAGCAGCTTAGGGGGGGGGATTTCCTACGAGCAGTACGTC. Its translation is CASSLGGGISYEQYV.